Listed below are T cell receptor beta chains from one sample, sequenced in a study of T cell changes during pregnancy in multiple sclerosis. Sequenced by immunoSEQ multiplex PCR; TCRdb stores in-frame clones only, minus some. The sample has 55,000 to 70,000 clones, 80% to 90% seen once. The sequencing used peripheral blood, collected in the first trimester of pregnancy. These receptors originate from a female donor with multiple sclerosis, enrolled in a pregnancy study. Both conserved end residues are trimmed from each CDR3. Fields, in order: D gene, V gene, CDR3 protein. D genes are given only for firm matches.

d_call: TRBD1
v_call: TRBV7-9
cdr3_aa: ASSKDRGDEFGYT

d_call: TRBD1
v_call: TRBV11-2
cdr3_aa: ASSQGARALSEAF

d_call: TRBD1
v_call: TRBV7-2
cdr3_aa: ASSWNLQGPGEHGYT

d_call: -
v_call: TRBV20-1
cdr3_aa: SAVTGYGYT

d_call: -
v_call: TRBV2
cdr3_aa: ASSLDSHYTEAF

d_call: -
v_call: TRBV5-1
cdr3_aa: ASSLAPGATYNEQF

d_call: TRBD1
v_call: TRBV6-5
cdr3_aa: ASTRTTGGYEQY

d_call: TRBD2
v_call: TRBV25-1
cdr3_aa: ASSELGTSGVLPDTQY

d_call: TRBD1
v_call: TRBV5-1
cdr3_aa: ASSWTGSSSGANVLT

d_call: TRBD2
v_call: TRBV28
cdr3_aa: ASSLTGGGSGYEQY

d_call: -
v_call: TRBV2
cdr3_aa: ASSESGVKNIQY

d_call: -
v_call: TRBV5-4
cdr3_aa: ASSPWAYTDTQY

d_call: -
v_call: TRBV29-1
cdr3_aa: SVEEAEGTEAF

d_call: TRBD1
v_call: TRBV30
cdr3_aa: AWSTGQGARNQPQH

d_call: TRBD2
v_call: TRBV7-2
cdr3_aa: ASSSGLAGVGEQF

d_call: -
v_call: TRBV10-2
cdr3_aa: ASSESVTGRVRQY

d_call: -
v_call: TRBV30
cdr3_aa: AWSGGYGVKLF

d_call: -
v_call: TRBV5-4
cdr3_aa: ASSLDSDRPQH

d_call: -
v_call: TRBV27
cdr3_aa: ASSSPGLGTEAF

d_call: -
v_call: TRBV19
cdr3_aa: ASSSQGIAEAF

d_call: -
v_call: TRBV7-2
cdr3_aa: ASSLAGDTQPQH

d_call: -
v_call: TRBV4-3
cdr3_aa: ASSQDGPLGGGTQY

d_call: -
v_call: TRBV29-1
cdr3_aa: SGGGRFTEAF

d_call: -
v_call: TRBV19
cdr3_aa: ASSIERYTEAF

d_call: -
v_call: TRBV9
cdr3_aa: ASSVGQFQAEAF

d_call: -
v_call: TRBV6-5
cdr3_aa: ASSYDRPYGYT

d_call: -
v_call: TRBV7-2
cdr3_aa: ASSPQMTEAF

d_call: TRBD1
v_call: TRBV30
cdr3_aa: AWRTGYEQY

d_call: TRBD1
v_call: TRBV11-3
cdr3_aa: ASSPGQGRGNTIY

d_call: -
v_call: TRBV6-1
cdr3_aa: ASIQGARNYEQY

d_call: -
v_call: TRBV6-5
cdr3_aa: ASSYSWGPNYGYT

d_call: -
v_call: TRBV30
cdr3_aa: AWATAEGLGYT

d_call: TRBD1
v_call: TRBV7-9
cdr3_aa: ASPQWGQWHGANVLT

d_call: -
v_call: TRBV18
cdr3_aa: ASSPNGGHEQY

d_call: -
v_call: TRBV6-4
cdr3_aa: ASTLDTANTGELF

d_call: TRBD2
v_call: TRBV6-1
cdr3_aa: ASSELAGVGTGELF

d_call: -
v_call: TRBV7-2
cdr3_aa: ASSLMRGPYGYT